The T cell receptor (beta chain) under discussion was sequenced for a study of tumor-infiltrating lymphocytes in primary liver carcinoma. Points from the study as a whole: Tumor-adjacent and tumor-blood pairs displayed less overlap than did pairs of tumor regions.

Co-extraction of both nucleic acids (RNA and DNA) used roughly 18-32 mg of unsorted bulk tissue. As concerns this clonotype: Antigen unknown. At one boundary the junction diverges from the germline segment, which might be a read error.

There are 15 residues in the CDR3. Germline V gives CDR1 SQVTM, CDR2 ANQGSEA. A primer matching the constant region was used to make TCR beta cDNA from 500 to 650 ng of total RNA. Investigators got TCR beta libraries out of three nested multiplex PCR rounds, done with slightly modified ARM-PCR. Primers for the first two PCR rounds were TRBV1-TRBV30 forward primers and a C-beta reverse primer (about 9 cycles per round). MiXCR was run by TCRdb on the multiplex PCR reads, yielding one entry per CDR3 protein. Of 90,000 to 150,000 distinct CDR3 sequences in the sample, approximately 71% were seen once. Sequencing used tumor-adjacent normal liver tissue. The V gene is TRBV29-1, the J gene TRBJ2-1; D remains unclear. The origin of this receptor is a woman aged 55 to 70 with primary liver carcinoma and hepatitis B virus infection. This chain's CDR3 is CSVEVLAGEYNEQFF. CDR3 sequence (DNA): TGCAGCGTTGAGGTTTTGGCAGGTGAATACAACGAGCAGTTCTTC.